These 22 T cell receptor beta chains were all obtained from the same sample, sequenced in a study of control samples from healthy donors and cancer patients. TCRdb's copy holds only in-frame clones and misses some; the assay was immunoSEQ multiplex PCR. Among 400,000 to 500,000 clones listed, 90% were seen once. Material: PBMCs. The receptors come from a man aged 35-49 years with head and neck cancer.

CDR3 DNA: TGTGCCAGCAGTTACTCCCGGGACGTCAAAAACATTCAGTACTTC. Encoded protein: CASSYSRDVKNIQYF. The chain couples TRBV6-5 to TRBJ2-4; D possibly matches TRBD1 or TRBD2 (5 bases each). The CDR3 covers 15 residues. V dropped 0 bases and J dropped 3 bases, with 9 bases sitting between them. Germline assignment: CDR1 MNHEY and CDR2 SVGAGI.

The chain uses TRBV28 and TRBJ1-2, with no clear D. In germline, CDR1 is MDHEN, CDR2 SYDVKM. Trimming pared 4 bases from V and 3 bases from J, leaving 3 bases between. The CDR3 runs 11 residues. CDR3 DNA sequence: TGTGCCAGCAGTTCTTACTATGGCTACACCTTC. Amino acid sequence: CASSSYYGYTF.

The chain employs TRBV5-8 and TRBJ1-1, with D tentatively TRBD1 (6 bases). CDR3 length equals 15 residues. The V end was cut by 4 bases, the J end by 0 bases, with 13 bases between. The germline V gene encodes CDR1 SGHTS and CDR2 YDEGEE. CDR3: CASSRGGVMNTEAFF. As DNA, the CDR3 is TGTGCCAGCAGCCGAGGGGGGGTCATGAACACTGAAGCTTTCTTT.

The chain employs TRBV4-3 and TRBJ2-2, with D possibly being TRBD1 (6 bases). This CDR3 is built from 14 residues. The germline V gene has CDR1 LGHNA and CDR2 YSLEER. Trimming left V 2 bases short and J 5 bases short, with 9 bases between. The CDR3, as DNA: TGCGCCAGCAGCCAATCGACAGGTACCGGGGAGCTGTTTTTT. This encodes CASSQSTGTGELFF.

The chain joins TRBV9 to TRBJ2-7, with 11 bases that match TRBD1. This CDR3 contains 15 residues. J was trimmed by 2 bases and V by 0 bases; bases with no gene match: 1. Germline V gives CDR1 SGDLS, CDR2 YYNGEE. CDR3 sequence: CASSVEGQGAYEQYF. The CDR3 nucleotides are TGTGCCAGCAGCGTAGAGGGACAGGGGGCCTACGAGCAGTACTTC. The complete variable domain, with remaining parts taken from reference TRBV9 and TRBJ2-7, reads DSGVTQTPKHLITATGQRVTLRCSPRSGDLSVYWYQQSLDQGLQFLIQYYNGEERAKGNILERFSAQQFPDLHSELNLSSLELGDSALYFCASSVEGQGAYEQYFGPGTRLTVT.

The rearrangement uses TRBV5-4 and TRBJ1-4; TRBD1 might be the D (6 bases). V was clipped by 5 bases and J by 8 bases, with 28 bases between them. In germline, CDR1 is SGHNT, CDR2 YYREEE (reference sequence). The CDR3 runs 18 residues. The CDR3 DNA sequence: TGTGCCAGCAGTTCCGGGACACCCTCACTCCCAAGGCTAGAAAAACTGTTTTTT. Protein product: CASSSGTPSLPRLEKLFF.

The chain joins TRBV6-5 to TRBJ1-6; D is possibly TRBD1 (5 bases). V was clipped by 9 bases and J by 5 bases, with 14 bases between them. The CDR3 has 14 residues. Germline CDR1 and CDR2: MNHEY and SVGAGI. The CDR3 region has the DNA TGTGCCAGGGGGGAGGGCAGAGATAATTCACCCCTCCACTTT. Protein sequence: CARGEGRDNSPLHF.

This clone was counted between two and nine times. This chain connects TRBV7-3 to TRBJ2-1; 8 bases align to TRBD2. The germline V gene has CDR1 SGHTA and CDR2 FQGTGA. CDR3 length equals 15 residues. J gave up 8 bases and V 1 base, and 7 bases lay outside the gene matches. The CDR3 region has the DNA TGTGCCAGCAGCTTAAACCTAGCGGGCCTCCATGAGCAGTTCTTC. It translates to CASSLNLAGLHEQFF.

The rearrangement uses TRBV2 and TRBJ2-1, with TRBD1 matching 7 bases. Germline CDR1 is SNHLY and CDR2 is FYNNEI. V lost 10 bases, J lost 8 bases, and 8 bases stayed unmatched. There are 12 residues in the CDR3. CDR3 coding DNA: TGTGCCACCAAGGACAGGTTTTATGAGCAGTTCTTC. It specifies CATKDRFYEQFF.

This clone appeared a few times. The chain couples TRBV5-6 to TRBJ1-2; a possible D gene is TRBD1 (5 bases). CDR3 size: 13 residues. Germline CDR1 and CDR2: SGHDT and YYEEEE. V lost 2 bases and J 7 bases, leaving 12 bases between the germline ends. The CDR3 DNA follows: TGTGCCAGCAGCTTCGGGACGGACGCTGGCTACACCTTC. Translation gives CASSFGTDAGYTF.

The chain is built from TRBV5-4 and TRBJ2-2; D tentatively fits TRBD1 or TRBD2 (7 bases each). CDR1 SGHNT and CDR2 YYREEE come from the germline V gene (reference sequence). The CDR3 extends over 15 amino acids. V was shortened by 4 bases and J by 7 bases, with 17 bases between the two germline ends. This CDR3 reads CASSLRQGGSGELFF. CDR3 sequence (DNA): TGTGCCAGCAGCCTTCGACAGGGCGGGAGCGGGGAGCTGTTTTTT.

This chain links TRBV28 with TRBJ1-2; the D is unclear. This CDR3 comprises 13 residues. Germline V gene lookup returns CDR1 MDHEN and CDR2 SYDVKM. Deletions cut 6 bases from V and 8 bases from J, with 16 bases between. CDR3 DNA sequence: TGTGCCAGCAGAGAAGGACTGGAAAGGGGCTACACCTTC. This translates into CASREGLERGYTF.

The chain uses TRBV27 and TRBJ2-7; 8 bases are a match to TRBD1. V dropped 5 bases and J dropped 2; count of bases not matched to a gene: 5. The CDR3 is 14 amino acids. The V gene's germline CDR1 is MNHEY and CDR2 SMNVEV (reference sequence). This CDR3 is CASSTDRAAYEQYF. CDR3 bases: TGTGCCAGCAGTACGGACAGGGCCGCCTACGAGCAGTACTTC.

The chain links TRBV6-5 to TRBJ2-1, with 8 bases aligning to TRBD1. The CDR3 consists of 15 residues. Trimming took 6 bases from V and 9 from J; bases not matched to a gene: 13. Germline V gene sequence: CDR1 MNHEY, CDR2 SVGAGI. This CDR3 reads CASSPDGGTGGEQFF. The CDR3, as DNA: TGTGCCAGCAGCCCCGATGGCGGCACAGGGGGTGAGCAGTTCTTC.

The genes are TRBV3-1 (or the pseudogene TRBV3-2) and TRBJ1-4; TRBD1 agrees at 7 bases. This CDR3 comprises 14 residues. The germline V gene encodes CDR1 LGHDT and CDR2 YNNKEL (reference sequence). V trimming: 4 bases; J trimming: 7 bases; junction bases outside the gene matches: 6. The CDR3 nucleotides read TGTGCCAGCAGCCTATATCGGGACAGTGAAAAACTGTTTTTT. Its protein is CASSLYRDSEKLFF.

As to this clone: Additional DNA sequences in this sample encode the identical CDR3. CDR3 in DNA: TGTGCCAGCTCACCAGAGAGGGTCTCTGGAAACACCATATATTTT. As protein: CASSPERVSGNTIYF. The rearrangement links TRBV18 to TRBJ1-3; D is uncertain. The CDR3 is 15 amino acids. Deletions cut 2 bases from V and 0 bases from J, with 8 bases between. Germline CDR1 is KGHSH and CDR2 is LQKENI.

The V and J genes are TRBV19 and TRBJ2-7; no definite D call. CDR1 and CDR2 (germline): LNHDA, SQIVND (reference sequence). With 1 base removed from V and 6 bases from J, the gap between germline ends came to 7 bases. This CDR3 region has 12 residues. DNA of the CDR3: TGTGCCAGTAGTATAGTGGATTCCGAGCAGTACTTC. Amino acid sequence: CASSIVDSEQYF.

V gene TRBV4-1 combines with J gene TRBJ2-7; a weak D match, TRBD1 (6 bases). Germline CDR1 MGHRA, CDR2 YSYEKL. The CDR3 spans 16 residues. V was clipped by 4 bases and J by 3 bases, with 19 bases between them. CDR3 loop: CASSPPGTSALYEQYF. CDR3 coding DNA: TGCGCCAGCAGCCCGCCTGGGACATCAGCTCTCTACGAGCAGTACTTC.

This clone was seen a single time. The rearrangement links TRBV19 to TRBJ2-5; 7 bases match TRBD1. This CDR3 is built from 16 residues. V gave up 2 bases and J gave up 4 bases; unmatched junction bases: 10. Germline CDR1 reads LNHDA; CDR2 reads SQIVND (reference sequence). The DNA for the CDR3 is TGTGCCAGTAGTATAACGGTGGGGGACAGCGGAGAGACCCAGTACTTC. It encodes CASSITVGDSGETQYF.

This chain links TRBV27 with TRBJ1-6; no clear D gene. Deletions cut 5 bases from V and 5 bases from J, with 4 bases between. The CDR3 covers 12 residues. Germline CDR1 and CDR2: MNHEY and SMNVEV (reference sequence). CDR3 nucleotide sequence: TGTGCCAGCAGTGCAAATAATTCACCCCTCCACTTT. It translates to CASSANNSPLHF.

The CDR3 nucleotides read TGTGCCAGCAGCGTTACAGGGAGGAACACCGGGGAGCTGTTTTTT. Translating it yields CASSVTGRNTGELFF. J is TRBJ2-2 and V is TRBV9, with a possible D match to TRBD1 (6 bases). Germline V CDR1 and CDR2: SGDLS, YYNGEE. V lost 2 bases and J lost 1, with 9 bases in between. The CDR3 loop spans 15 amino acids.

The chain carries TRBV2 and TRBJ2-3, with a possible D match to TRBD1 (6 bases). The CDR3 has 15 amino acids. In germline, CDR1 is SNHLY, CDR2 FYNNEI. Deletions cut 7 bases from V and 2 bases from J, with 16 bases between. CDR3 amino acids: CASKGRGENTDTQYF. CDR3 nucleotides: TGTGCCAGCAAGGGCAGGGGCGAAAACACAGATACGCAGTATTTT.